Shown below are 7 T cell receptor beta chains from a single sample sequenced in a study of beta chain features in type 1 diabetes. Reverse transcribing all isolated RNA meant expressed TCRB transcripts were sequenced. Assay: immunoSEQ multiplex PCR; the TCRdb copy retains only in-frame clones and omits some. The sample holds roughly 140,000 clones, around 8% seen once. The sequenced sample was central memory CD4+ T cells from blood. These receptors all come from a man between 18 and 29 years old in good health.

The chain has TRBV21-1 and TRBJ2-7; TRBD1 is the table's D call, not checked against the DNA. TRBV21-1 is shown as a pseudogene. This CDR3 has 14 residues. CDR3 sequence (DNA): TGTGCCAGCAGCTTGGGACAGGGCGGCTACGAGCAGTACTTC. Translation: CASSLGQGGYEQYF.

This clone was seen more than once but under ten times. The CDR3 DNA reads as TGCGCCAGCAGCCCCGGAACCGACAGGGAAGAGACCCAGTACTTC. It yields the protein CASSPGTDREETQYF. The genes are TRBV4-1 and TRBJ2-5; 7 positions match TRBD1. The germline V gene has CDR1 MGHRA and CDR2 YSYEKL. The CDR3 loop spans 15 amino acids. After removal of 4 bases from V and 3 bases from J, the junction contained 8 bases not matched to a gene.

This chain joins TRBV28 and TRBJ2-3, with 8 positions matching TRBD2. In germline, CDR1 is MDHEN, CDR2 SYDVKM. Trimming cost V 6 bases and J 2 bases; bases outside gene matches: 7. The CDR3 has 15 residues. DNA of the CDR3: TGTGCCAGCAGCCCGAGCGGGAGAGACACAGATACGCAGTATTTT. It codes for CASSPSGRDTDTQYF.

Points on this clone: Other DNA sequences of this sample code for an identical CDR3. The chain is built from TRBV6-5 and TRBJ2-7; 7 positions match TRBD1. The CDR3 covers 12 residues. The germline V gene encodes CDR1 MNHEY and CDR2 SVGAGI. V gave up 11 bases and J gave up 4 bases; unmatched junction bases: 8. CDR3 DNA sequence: TGTGCCGCCCGGGACAGCCGATACGAGCAGTACTTC. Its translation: CAARDSRYEQYF.

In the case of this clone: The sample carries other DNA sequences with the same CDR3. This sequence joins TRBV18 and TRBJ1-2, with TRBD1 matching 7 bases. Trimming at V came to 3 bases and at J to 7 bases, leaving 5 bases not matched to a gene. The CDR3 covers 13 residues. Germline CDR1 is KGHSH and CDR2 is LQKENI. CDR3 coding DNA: TGTGCCAGCTCACCTGGACAGGAAGGTGGCTACACCTTC. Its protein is CASSPGQEGGYTF.

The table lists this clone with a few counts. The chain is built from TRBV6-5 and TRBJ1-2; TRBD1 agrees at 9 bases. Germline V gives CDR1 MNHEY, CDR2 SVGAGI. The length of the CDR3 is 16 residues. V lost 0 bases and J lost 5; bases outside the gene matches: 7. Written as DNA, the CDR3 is TGTGCCAGCAGTTACTCGAACAGGGGGCGAGGATATGGCTACACCTTC. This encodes CASSYSNRGRGYGYTF.

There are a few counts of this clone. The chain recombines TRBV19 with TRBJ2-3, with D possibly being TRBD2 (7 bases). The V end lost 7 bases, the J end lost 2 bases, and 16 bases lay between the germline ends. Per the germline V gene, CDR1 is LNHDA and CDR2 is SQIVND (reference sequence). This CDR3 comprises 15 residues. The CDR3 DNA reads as TGTGCCAGTACGAAGGGGGGGAGGGCCACAGATACGCAGTATTTT. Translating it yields CASTKGGRATDTQYF.